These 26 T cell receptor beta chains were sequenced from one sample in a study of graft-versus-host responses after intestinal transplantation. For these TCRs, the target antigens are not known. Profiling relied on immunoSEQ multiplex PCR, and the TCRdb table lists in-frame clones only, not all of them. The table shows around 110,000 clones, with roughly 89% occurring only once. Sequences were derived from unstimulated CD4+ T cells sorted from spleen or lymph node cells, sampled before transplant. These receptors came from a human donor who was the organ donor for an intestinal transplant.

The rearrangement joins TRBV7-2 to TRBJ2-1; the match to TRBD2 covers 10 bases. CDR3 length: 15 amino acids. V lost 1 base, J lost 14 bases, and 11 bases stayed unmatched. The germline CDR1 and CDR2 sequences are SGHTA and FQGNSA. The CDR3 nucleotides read TGTGCCAGCAGCTTAGATCTGGGGGCTAGCGGGAGAGAGTTCTTC. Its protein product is CASSLDLGASGREFF. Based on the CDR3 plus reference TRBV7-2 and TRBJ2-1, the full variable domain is GAGVSQSPSNKVTEKGKDVELRCDPISGHTALYWYRQSLGQGLEFLIYFQGNSAPDKSGLPSDRFSAERTGGSVSTLTIQRTQQEDSAVYLCASSLDLGASGREFFGPGTRLTVL.

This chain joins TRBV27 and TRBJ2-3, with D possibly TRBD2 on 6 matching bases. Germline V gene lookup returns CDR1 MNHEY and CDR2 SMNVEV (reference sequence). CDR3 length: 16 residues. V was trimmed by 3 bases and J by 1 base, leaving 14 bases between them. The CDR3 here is CASSFLTGLGTDTQYF. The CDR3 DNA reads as TGTGCCAGCAGTTTCCTCACGGGACTCGGCACAGATACGCAGTATTTT.

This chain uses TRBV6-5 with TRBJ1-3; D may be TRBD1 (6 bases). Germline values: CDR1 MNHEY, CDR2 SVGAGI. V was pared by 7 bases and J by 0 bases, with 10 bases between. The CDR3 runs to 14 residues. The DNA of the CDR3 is TGTGCCAGCATTGACAGGAACTCTGGAAACACCATATATTTT. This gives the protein CASIDRNSGNTIYF.

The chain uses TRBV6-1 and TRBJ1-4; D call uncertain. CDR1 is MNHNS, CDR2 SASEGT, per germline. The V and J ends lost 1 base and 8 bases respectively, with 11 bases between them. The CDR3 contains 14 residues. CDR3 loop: CASSEGEGGEKLFF. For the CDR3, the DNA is TGTGCCAGCAGTGAAGGGGAGGGAGGGGAAAAACTGTTTTTT.

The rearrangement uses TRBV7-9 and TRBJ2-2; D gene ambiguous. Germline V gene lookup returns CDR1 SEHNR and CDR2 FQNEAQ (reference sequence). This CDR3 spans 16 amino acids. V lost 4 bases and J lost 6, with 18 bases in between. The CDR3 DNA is TGTGCCAGCAGCTCCTATAGACGGGCTAGTTCCGGGGAGCTGTTTTTT. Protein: CASSSYRRASSGELFF.

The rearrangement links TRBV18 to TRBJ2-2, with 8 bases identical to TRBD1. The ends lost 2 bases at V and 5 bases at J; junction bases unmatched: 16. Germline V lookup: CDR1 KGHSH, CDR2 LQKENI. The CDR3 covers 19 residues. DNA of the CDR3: TGTGCCAGCTCACCATTATCCTTCCACGGCAGGGGGCAAACCGGGGAGCTGTTTTTT. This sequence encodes CASSPLSFHGRGQTGELFF.

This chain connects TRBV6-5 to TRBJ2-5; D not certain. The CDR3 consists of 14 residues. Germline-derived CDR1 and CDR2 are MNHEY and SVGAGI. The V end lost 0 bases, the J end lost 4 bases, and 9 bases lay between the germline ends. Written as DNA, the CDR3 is TGTGCCAGCAGTTACTCCCACGGCCGAGAGACCCAGTACTTC. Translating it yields CASSYSHGRETQYF.

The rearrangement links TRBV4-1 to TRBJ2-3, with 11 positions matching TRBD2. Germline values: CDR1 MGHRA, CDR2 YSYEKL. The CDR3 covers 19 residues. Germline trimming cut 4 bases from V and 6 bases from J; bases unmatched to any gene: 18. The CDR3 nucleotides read TGCGCCAGCAGCCCGAGGAGCTATAATAGCGGGGGGGCCGCGGATACGCAGTATTTT. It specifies CASSPRSYNSGGAADTQYF.

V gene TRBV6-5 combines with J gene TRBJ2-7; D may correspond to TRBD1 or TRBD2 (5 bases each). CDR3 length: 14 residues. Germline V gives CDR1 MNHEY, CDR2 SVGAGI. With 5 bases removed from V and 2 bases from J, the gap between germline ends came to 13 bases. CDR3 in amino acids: CASSPRGATYEQYF. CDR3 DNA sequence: TGTGCCAGCAGTCCTAGAGGGGCAACCTACGAGCAGTACTTC.

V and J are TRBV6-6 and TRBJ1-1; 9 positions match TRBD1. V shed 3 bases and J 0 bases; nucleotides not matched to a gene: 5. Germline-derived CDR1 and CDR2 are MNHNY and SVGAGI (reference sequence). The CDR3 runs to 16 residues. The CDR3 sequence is CASSYPTGGLNTEAFF. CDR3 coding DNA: TGTGCCAGCAGTTATCCGACAGGGGGTCTGAACACTGAAGCTTTCTTT.

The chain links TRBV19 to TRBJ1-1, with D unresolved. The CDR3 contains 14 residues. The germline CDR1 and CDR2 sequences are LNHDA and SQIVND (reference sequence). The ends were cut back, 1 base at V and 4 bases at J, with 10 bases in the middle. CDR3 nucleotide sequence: TGTGCCAGTAGTATAGGAGCAGGCCGCACTGAAGCTTTCTTT. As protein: CASSIGAGRTEAFF.

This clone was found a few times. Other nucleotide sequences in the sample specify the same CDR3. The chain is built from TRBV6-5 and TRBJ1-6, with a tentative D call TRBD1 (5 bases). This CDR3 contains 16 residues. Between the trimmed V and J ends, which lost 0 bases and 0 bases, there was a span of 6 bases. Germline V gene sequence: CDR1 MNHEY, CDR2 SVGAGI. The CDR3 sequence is CASSYSGGSYNSPLHF. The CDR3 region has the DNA TGTGCCAGCAGTTACTCGGGGGGCTCCTATAATTCACCCCTCCACTTT.

The CDR3 reads CASSSLTGNYEQYF. The CDR3 coding sequence is TGTGCCAGCAGTTCCCTGACAGGGAACTACGAGCAGTACTTC. The chain is built from TRBV6-6 and TRBJ2-7; 7 nucleotides align to TRBD1. This CDR3 spans 14 amino acids. Trimming cost V 4 bases and J 3 bases; bases outside gene matches: 6. CDR1 MNHNY and CDR2 SVGAGI come from the germline V gene (reference sequence).

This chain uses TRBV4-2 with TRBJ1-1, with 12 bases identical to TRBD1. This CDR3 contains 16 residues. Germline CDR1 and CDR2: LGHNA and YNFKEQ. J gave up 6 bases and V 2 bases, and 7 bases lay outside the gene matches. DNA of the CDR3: TGTGCCAGCAGCCAAAGTCTGGGACAGGGGGCGTCTGAAGCTTTCTTT. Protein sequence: CASSQSLGQGASEAFF.

The CDR3 nucleotides read TGTGCCATCAGTGATGAACAGACCCAGTACTTC. This encodes CAISDEQTQYF. This chain links TRBV10-3 with TRBJ2-5, with D unclear. The germline V and J ends were trimmed by 3 bases and 6 bases, with 5 bases remaining between them. Per germline, CDR1 ENHRY and CDR2 SYGVKD. This CDR3 has 11 amino acids.

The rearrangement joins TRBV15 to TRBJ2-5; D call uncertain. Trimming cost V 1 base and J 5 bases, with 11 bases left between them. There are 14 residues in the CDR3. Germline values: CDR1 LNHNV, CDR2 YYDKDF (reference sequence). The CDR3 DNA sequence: TGTGCCACCAGCAGAGCGGTAGCCGGGGAGACCCAGTACTTC. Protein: CATSRAVAGETQYF.

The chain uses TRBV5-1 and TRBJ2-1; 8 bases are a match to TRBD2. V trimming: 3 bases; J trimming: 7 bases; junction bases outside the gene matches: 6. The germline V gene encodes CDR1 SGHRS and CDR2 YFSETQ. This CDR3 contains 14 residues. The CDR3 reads CASSSSSGRNEQFF. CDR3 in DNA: TGCGCCAGCAGCTCTTCTAGCGGGCGAAATGAGCAGTTCTTC.

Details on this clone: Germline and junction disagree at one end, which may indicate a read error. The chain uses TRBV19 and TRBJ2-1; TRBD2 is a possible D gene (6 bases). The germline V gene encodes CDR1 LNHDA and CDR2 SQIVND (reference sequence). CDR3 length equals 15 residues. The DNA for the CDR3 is TGTACCAGTAGTATAGATCGGAGGGAAACGAATGAGCAGTTCTTC. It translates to CTSSIDRRETNEQFF.

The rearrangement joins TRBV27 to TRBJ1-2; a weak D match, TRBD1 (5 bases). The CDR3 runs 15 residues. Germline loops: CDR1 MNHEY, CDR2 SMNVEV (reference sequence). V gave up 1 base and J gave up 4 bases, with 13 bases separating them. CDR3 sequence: CASSLYAGMGYGYTF. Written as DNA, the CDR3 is TGTGCCAGCAGTTTATATGCAGGGATGGGCTATGGCTACACCTTC.

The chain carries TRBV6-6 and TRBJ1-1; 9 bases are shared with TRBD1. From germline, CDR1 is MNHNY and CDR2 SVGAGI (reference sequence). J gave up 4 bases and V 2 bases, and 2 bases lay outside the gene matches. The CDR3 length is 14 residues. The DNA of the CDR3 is TGTGCCAGCAGTTACCGGGGACAGGGCACTGAAGCTTTCTTT. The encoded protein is CASSYRGQGTEAFF.

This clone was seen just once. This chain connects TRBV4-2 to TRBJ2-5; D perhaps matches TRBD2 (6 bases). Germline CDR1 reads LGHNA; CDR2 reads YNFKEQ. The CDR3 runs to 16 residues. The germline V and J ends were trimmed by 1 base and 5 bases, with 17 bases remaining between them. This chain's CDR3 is CASSQVVAGRSETQYF. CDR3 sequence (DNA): TGTGCCAGCAGCCAAGTCGTCGCGGGGAGGAGCGAGACCCAGTACTTC.

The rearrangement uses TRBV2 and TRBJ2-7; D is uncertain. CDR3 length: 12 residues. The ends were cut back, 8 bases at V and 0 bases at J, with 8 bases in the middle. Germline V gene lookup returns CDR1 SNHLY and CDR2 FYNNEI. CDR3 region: CASSLTSYEQYF. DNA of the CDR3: TGTGCCAGCTCCCTTACCTCCTACGAGCAGTACTTC.

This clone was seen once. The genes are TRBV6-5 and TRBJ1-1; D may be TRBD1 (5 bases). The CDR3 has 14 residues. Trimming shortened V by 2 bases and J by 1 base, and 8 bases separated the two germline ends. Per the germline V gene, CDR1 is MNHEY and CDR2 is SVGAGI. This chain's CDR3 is CASSYGGANTEAFF. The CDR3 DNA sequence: TGTGCCAGCAGTTACGGGGGTGCGAACACTGAAGCTTTCTTT.

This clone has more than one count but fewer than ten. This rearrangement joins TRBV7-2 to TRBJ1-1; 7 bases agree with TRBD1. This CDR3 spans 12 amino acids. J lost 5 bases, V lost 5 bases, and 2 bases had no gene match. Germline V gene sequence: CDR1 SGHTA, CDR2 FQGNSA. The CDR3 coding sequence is TGTGCCAGCAGCCGACAGGGTACTGAAGCTTTCTTT. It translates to CASSRQGTEAFF.

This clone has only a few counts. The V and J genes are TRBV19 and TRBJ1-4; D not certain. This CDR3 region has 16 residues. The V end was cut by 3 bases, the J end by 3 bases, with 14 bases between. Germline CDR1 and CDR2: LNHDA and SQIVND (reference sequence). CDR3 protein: CASSMVLRAPNEKLFF. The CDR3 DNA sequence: TGTGCCAGTAGTATGGTACTAAGGGCCCCTAATGAAAAACTGTTTTTT. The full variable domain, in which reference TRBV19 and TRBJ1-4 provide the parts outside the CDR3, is DGGITQSPKYLFRKEGQNVTLSCEQNLNHDAMYWYRQDPGQGLRLIYYSQIVNDFQKGDIAEGYSVSREKKESFPLTVTSAQKNPTAFYLCASSMVLRAPNEKLFFGSGTQLSVL.

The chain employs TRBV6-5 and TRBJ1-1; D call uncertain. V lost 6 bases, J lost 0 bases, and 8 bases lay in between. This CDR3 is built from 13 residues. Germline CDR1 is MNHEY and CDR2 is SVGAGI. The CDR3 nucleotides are TGTGCCAGCAGATATTCCATGAACACTGAAGCTTTCTTT. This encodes CASRYSMNTEAFF.